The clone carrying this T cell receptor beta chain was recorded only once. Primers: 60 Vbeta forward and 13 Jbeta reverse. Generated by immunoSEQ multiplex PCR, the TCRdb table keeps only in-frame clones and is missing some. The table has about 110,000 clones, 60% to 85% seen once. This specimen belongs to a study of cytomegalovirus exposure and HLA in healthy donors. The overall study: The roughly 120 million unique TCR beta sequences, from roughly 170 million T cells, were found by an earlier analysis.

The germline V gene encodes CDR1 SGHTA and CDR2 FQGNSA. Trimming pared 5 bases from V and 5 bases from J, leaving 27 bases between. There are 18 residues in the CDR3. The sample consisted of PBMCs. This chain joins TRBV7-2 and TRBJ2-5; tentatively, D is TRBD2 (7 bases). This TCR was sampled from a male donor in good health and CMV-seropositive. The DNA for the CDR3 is TGTGCCAGCAGCCTCGGTTTGTCTTCTGGGGGGGGGCGCGAGACCCAGTACTTC. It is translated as CASSLGLSSGGGRETQYF.